These 11 T cell receptor beta chains originate from one sample sequenced in a study of blood T cells in healthy people across ages. A second PCR of 7 to 11 cycles used a sample-barcoded 5' primer and a J-beta primer mix. Each CDR3 protein is one row after TCRdb ran MiXCR on the 5' RACE reads. The table lists roughly 1 million distinct CDR3 sequences, around 25% of them singletons. The sample was also reused in another study, on T cells of mothers and their children.

What was sequenced was blood. The receptors stem from a girl aged 2-10 years in good health.

The chain uses TRBV5-6 and TRBJ1-1; D not certain. V was shortened by 4 bases and J by 7 bases, with 14 bases between the two germline ends. Per the germline V gene, CDR1 is SGHDT and CDR2 is YYEEEE. The length of the CDR3 is 13 residues. The CDR3, as DNA: TGTGCCAGCAGCCCTGAGATGGCCGTTGAAGCTTTCTTT. It encodes CASSPEMAVEAFF.

This rearrangement joins TRBV20-1 to TRBJ1-2; a weak D match, TRBD1 (5 bases). In germline, CDR1 is DFQATT, CDR2 SNEGSKA (reference sequence). Trimming stripped 6 bases from V and 2 bases from J, with 16 bases between. The CDR3 runs 14 residues. This chain's CDR3 is CSAAPSRDNYGYTF. Written as DNA, the CDR3 is TGCAGTGCCGCCCCCTCCCGGGACAACTATGGCTACACCTTC.

The rearrangement uses TRBV4-1 and TRBJ2-4; 15 nucleotides agree with TRBD2. CDR1 and CDR2 (germline): MGHRA, YSYEKL. V dropped 1 base and J dropped 1; count of bases not matched to a gene: 14. This CDR3 contains 22 residues. This CDR3 reads CASSQGPGLGTSGRRAKNIQYF. In DNA form, the CDR3 reads TGCGCCAGCAGCCAAGGCCCGGGGCTAGGGACTAGCGGGAGGAGGGCCAAAAACATTCAGTACTTC.

In its sample, this clonotype was seen a few times. This chain uses TRBV4-3 with TRBJ2-5; 14 positions match TRBD2. The CDR3 runs 19 residues. With 0 bases clipped from V and 3 bases from J, the junction kept 9 bases outside the gene matches. The germline gives CDR1 LGHNA, CDR2 YSLEER. The CDR3 loop is CASSQDVRTSGGMKETQYF. DNA for the CDR3: TGCGCCAGCAGCCAAGATGTGAGGACTAGCGGGGGGATGAAAGAGACCCAGTACTTC.

Comments on this clonotype: At one end, the junction sequence differs from germline, possibly due to a read error. The rearrangement uses TRBV6-5 and TRBJ2-5; D may match TRBD1 or TRBD2 (6 bases each). This CDR3 has 15 residues. CDR1 and CDR2 (germline): MNHEY, SVGAGI. The CDR3 loop reads CANSLIGGHQETQYF. CDR3 nucleotide sequence: TGTGCCAACAGTTTAATCGGGGGCCACCAAGAGACCCAGTACTTC.

This clonotype came up a few times. This chain connects TRBV5-1 to TRBJ2-5, with D possibly matching TRBD1 (7 bases). Germline values: CDR1 SGHRS, CDR2 YFSETQ. CDR3 length equals 14 residues. V shed 3 bases and J shed 10 bases, with 19 bases lying between them. As DNA, the CDR3 is TGCGCCAGCAGCTCCCCAGGGGGGAAGCGGAACCAGTACTTC. Translation gives CASSSPGGKRNQYF.

The chain has TRBV25-1 and TRBJ2-1; tentative D call: TRBD1 (6 bases). The end of the DNA aligns better with TRBJ2-7, so the J call may be wrong. The CDR3 has 15 amino acids. Germline-derived CDR1 and CDR2 are MGHDK and SYGVNS. This chain's CDR3 is CASSEGPGVGYEQYF. The CDR3 bases are TGTGCCAGCAGTGAGGGCCCAGGGGTGGGCTACGAGCAGTACTTC.

As regards this clonotype: An end of the junction differs from the germline gene, which may be a read error. This chain joins TRBV27 and TRBJ2-5, with D tentatively TRBD1 (5 bases). The CDR3 has 14 amino acids. Looked up from germline, CDR1 is MNHEY and CDR2 is SMNVEV (reference sequence). CDR3 DNA: TGTGCCAGCAGTTCACTGCAGGGCCAAGAGACCCGGTACTTC. Its translation is CASSSLQGQETRYF.

The rearrangement uses TRBV9 and TRBJ2-3; TRBD1 is a possible D gene (5 bases). Trimming took off 3 bases at V and 4 bases at J, with 9 bases between the two ends. Germline CDR1 reads SGDLS; CDR2 reads YYNGEE. CDR3 size: 13 residues. This CDR3 is CASSGTRPDTQYF. For the CDR3, the DNA is TGTGCCAGCAGCGGGACAAGGCCAGATACGCAGTATTTT.

This clonotype appeared a single time. J is TRBJ2-3 and V is TRBV12-3 or TRBV12-4; maybe TRBD1 (6 bases). The V gene lost 6 bases and the J gene lost 3 bases, with 13 bases spanning the gap. CDR3 length: 14 residues. CDR3 sequence reads: CASSSGERTDTQYF. CDR3 bases: TGTGCCAGCAGCTCAGGGGAGCGGACAGATACGCAGTATTTT.

The rearrangement links TRBV15 to TRBJ1-5; no reliable D call. The CDR3 loop spans 13 amino acids. V dropped 1 base and J dropped 6 bases, with 7 bases sitting between them. Germline CDR1 reads LNHNV; CDR2 reads YYDKDF (reference sequence). Here the CDR3 DNA reads TGTGCCACCAGCAGAGGGGTTACTCAGCCCCAGCATTTT. This codes for CATSRGVTQPQHF.